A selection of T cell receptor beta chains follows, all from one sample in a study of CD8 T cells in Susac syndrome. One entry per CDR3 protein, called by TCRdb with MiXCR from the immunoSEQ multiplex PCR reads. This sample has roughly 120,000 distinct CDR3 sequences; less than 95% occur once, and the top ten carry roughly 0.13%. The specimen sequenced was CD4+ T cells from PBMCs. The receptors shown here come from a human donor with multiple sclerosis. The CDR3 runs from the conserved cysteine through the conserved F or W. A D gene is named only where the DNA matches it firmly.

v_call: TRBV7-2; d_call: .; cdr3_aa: CASSLGKSPLHF
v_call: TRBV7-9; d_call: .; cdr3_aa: CASSFGPVVTYEQYF
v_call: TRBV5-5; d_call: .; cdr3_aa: CASNIVYQETQYF
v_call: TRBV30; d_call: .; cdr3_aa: CAREDRDPGGYTF
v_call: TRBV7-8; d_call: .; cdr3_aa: CATKLGLASYEQYF
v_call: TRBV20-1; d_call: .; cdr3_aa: CSASSDSSGANVLTF
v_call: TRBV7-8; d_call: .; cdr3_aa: CASSLGPGGNTEAFF
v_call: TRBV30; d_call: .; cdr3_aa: CAWSVGGGGYTF
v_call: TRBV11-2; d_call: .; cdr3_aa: CASSASGNSVCEQYF
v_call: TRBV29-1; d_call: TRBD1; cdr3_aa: CSVAGTGLYYGYTF
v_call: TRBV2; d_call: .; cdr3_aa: CASSEWTQYF
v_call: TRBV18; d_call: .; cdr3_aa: CASSSGRGNQPQHF
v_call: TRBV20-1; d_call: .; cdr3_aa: CSAEQGPNQPQHF
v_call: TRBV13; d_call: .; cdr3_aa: CASRRDKDLYNEQFF
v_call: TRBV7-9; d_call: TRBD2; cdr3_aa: CASSFRTSGSSYEQYF
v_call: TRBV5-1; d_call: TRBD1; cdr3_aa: CASSFTGAQNIQYF
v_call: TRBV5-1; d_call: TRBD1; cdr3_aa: CASRRDRGVTGELFF
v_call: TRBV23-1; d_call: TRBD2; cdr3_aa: CASSRLRGGAPDSTGELFF
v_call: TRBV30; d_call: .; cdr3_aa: CAWSEGTLGNTIYF